This TCR beta chain derives from a study of T cell clonality in common variable immunodeficiency. The protocol was immunoSEQ multiplex PCR, while the TCRdb copy is restricted to in-frame clones and leaves out a portion. The profile covers 75,000 to 85,000 clones, none occurring a single time. The CDR3 totals 18 residues. Trimming removed 4 bases from V and 1 base from J; junction bases left unmatched: 12. CDR1 is SQVTM, CDR2 ANQGSEA, per germline. This clone was observed at least ten times. The observed sequence ends 3 residues before the CDR3 terminus, with the missing tail filled in from the germline J gene.

This TCR was sampled from a person aged 18 to 70 in good health. V usage is TRBV29-1 and J usage is TRBJ2-2; 10 bases align to TRBD2. The source material was peripheral blood mononuclear cells. CDR3 protein: CSVGPSGRVGLNTGELFF. CDR3 DNA, as far as it was read: TGCAGCGTTGGGCCGAGCGGGAGGGTCGGGTTGAACACCGGGGAG.